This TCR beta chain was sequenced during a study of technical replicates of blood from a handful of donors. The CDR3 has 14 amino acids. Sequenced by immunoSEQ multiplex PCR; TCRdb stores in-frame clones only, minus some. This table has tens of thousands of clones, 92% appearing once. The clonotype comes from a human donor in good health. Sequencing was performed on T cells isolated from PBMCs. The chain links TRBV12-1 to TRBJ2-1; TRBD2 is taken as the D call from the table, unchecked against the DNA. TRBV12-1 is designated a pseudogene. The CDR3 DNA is TGTGCCAGCAGCACCAGCGGGGGCTACAATGAGCAGTTCTTC. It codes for CASSTSGGYNEQFF.